The present entry profiles one T cell receptor (beta chain) with its context. There is no known antigen for this receptor. These data originate in a study of cytomegalovirus exposure and HLA in healthy donors (dated by TCRdb to 2017 to 2019). As for the study more broadly: In an earlier analysis of 550 to 750 of the donors, under 300 Gb of sequence data and 117 million unique TCR beta sequences from 180 million or so T cells were reported. About 310 gigabases of sequencing data and tens of millions of unique TCR sequences were included in an early release covering about 620 HLA-typed donors. The genetic ancestry cluster associated with self-reported Caucasian donors included about 81% of the roughly 360 genotyped donors. The study aimed to test whether signatures of past pathogen exposure could be identified by cataloging public T cell receptors. The T cell repertoires of about 700 subjects were profiled by immunosequencing and related to cytomegalovirus serostatus. A separate validation cohort of about 110 different subjects was used in addition to the roughly 700-subject first cohort. High-throughput TCR immunosequencing, statistical association of individual TCRs with disease status, and machine learning were combined to predict cytomegalovirus infection status. A later analysis re-examined previously published TCR beta repertoires from roughly 650 donors and added high-resolution HLA genotyping to investigate patterns of TCR occurrence. Rather than drawing on any new phenotypic data, the later analysis identified candidate immune exposures from TCR beta sequences and the way those sequences occurred across donors. An earlier analysis of 587 of the donors applied high-throughput TCR beta sequencing to assess whether each TCR beta V gene segment acted as functional or pseudogenic. Donor age, sex, ethnicity and CMV serostatus were compiled together with the repertoire data. Genome-wide SNP genotypes for about three fifths of the roughly 670 donors were used in a later genetic analysis, which treated that subset as a discovery cohort. Every discovery cohort repertoire had been produced on one sequencing platform. HLA typing covered class I and class II loci at four-digit resolution. Typing coverage varied by locus: roughly 620-640 donors for A, B, C, DRB1 and DQB1; 522 for DQA1; more than 600 for DPA1; under 490 for DPB1. Roughly five DR-DQ haplotypes were treated as single units for association and clustering because of strong linkage in the cohort. Across some 400 genotyped donors of the cohort, an average of roughly 250,000 unique TCR beta nucleotide sequences per donor were sequenced, and around 20% of those sequences were non-productive.

Library prep was done by the immunoSEQ multiplex PCR assay. The multiplex PCR relied on a mix of 60 forward primers for TCR Vbeta segments and 13 reverse primers for TCR Jbeta segments. A multiplex PCR assay on genomic DNA amplified the CDR3 region of rearranged TCR beta genes. Amplified TCR beta libraries were sequenced as 87-base-pair reads on the Illumina HiSeq System. The study's own analysis went as follows. A later analysis counted approximately 76 million unique TCR beta chains across the 690 or so repertoires, and 10 million to 11 million of these chains were shared by at least two donors. To remove PCR and sequencing errors, raw reads were error-corrected and collapsed into unique sequences using a nearest-neighbor algorithm that merged closely related sequences. CDR3 sequences were aligned to IMGT reference sequences to assign V, D and J gene segments. For a sequence to be retained, at least a six-nucleotide match to both a V gene segment and a J gene segment was required. A rearrangement counted as productive if the CDR3 had no stop codons and remained in frame with V and J, and every other rearrangement counted as non-productive. CDR3 was defined according to IMGT convention as the region running from the second conserved V-encoded cysteine to the conserved J-encoded phenylalanine. The earlier analysis of roughly 590 of the donors excluded sequences that lacked an unambiguous match to a single V gene segment. In an earlier analysis of several hundred of the donors, V segments were called functional above 56.7% productive rearrangements and were called segregating when the between-donor standard deviation exceeded 5%. To diagnose cytomegalovirus status from the catalog of TCR beta chain sequences, a statistical classification framework was built. In a later analysis, V and J genes were assigned by comparing TCR nucleotide sequences against IMGT/GENE-DB human TR gene sequences. The TCRdist pipeline was used in a later analysis to assign CDR3 sequences and most-parsimonious VDJ recombination scenarios. In a later analysis, each TCR beta chain was defined by its CDR3 amino acid sequence together with its V-gene family, and reads lacking a unique V-gene family were excluded. In a later analysis, 550 to 650 highly shared, low-generation-probability nucleotide sequences were removed to address suspected cross-contamination and a sequencing artifact. In a later analysis, a clonal expansion index for each public chain was calculated from normalized within-repertoire ranks of inferred template counts. Generation probabilities in a later analysis came from a VDJ recombination model fitted to out-of-frame rearrangements, and those results were checked against IGoR. In a later analysis, hypergeometric tests were used to score TCR-TCR, TCR-HLA and TCR-CMV co-occurrence, with a repertoire-size bias correction applied to TCR pairs. False discovery rates were estimated in a later analysis by permuting HLA or CMV assignments 20 times. In a later analysis, co-occurring TCRs were grouped using DBSCAN, and TCRdist sequence similarity was added for clustering within HLA-allele-positive subsets. For co-occurrence clustering, repertoires with fewer than 30,000 or more than 120,000 public chains were excluded, along with four to six repertoires with anomalous nucleotide sharing. TCRdb stores this immuneACCESS table with in-frame sequences only. Part of the clones is absent; in the studies checked, under half of the shortfall reflects unresolved V genes, and no reason is known for the rest. V and J calls and clone size are copied from that table; D and trimming were computed from the DNA. The table held for this sample gives over 120,000 clones. The ten largest clones add up to 0.9% to 1% of the sample.

What the study reported, not specific to this receptor: Strong co-occurrence of HLA alleles, especially DR and DQ, made assigning TCR associations to individual alleles difficult. At a false discovery rate of 0.05, a later analysis linked 16,000 or so TCR beta sequences to specific HLA alleles. An association between a missense DCLRE1C variant and V-gene and J-gene trimming of TCR beta chains was found in a later genetic analysis and replicated in an independent cohort. Because some donors lacked HLA typing at each locus, the association tests relied only on the typed subset. In a later analysis, several top co-occurrence clusters were reported to appear linked to parvovirus B19, influenza, CMV and Epstein-Barr virus. Some IMGT-functional V segments, including TRBV6-2 and TRBV6-3, could not be distinguished by the 87-base-pair reads and were therefore excluded. Sequencing depth was assumed to be roughly uniform across donors in the presence/absence analyses, though that assumption may not hold. A further reported finding was that TCR beta sequences accurately predicted the HLA-A and HLA-B alleles for most subjects in the first cohort. The classifier was reported to diagnose cytomegalovirus status with high specificity and sensitivity in both the original cohort and the validation cohort. Most TCR sequences were observed very rarely across donors, whereas some public TCRs were present in many individuals. Most CMV-associated TCR beta chains appeared to be HLA-restricted in a later analysis, and the HLA associations seemed to be driven largely by CMV exposure. A group of highly shared sequence variants was considered likely to be a technical artifact of the sequencing pipeline. For the cohort, immune exposure information was limited to CMV serostatus. A few of the identified cytomegalovirus-associated TCR beta chains were confirmed in vitro to be specific for cytomegalovirus antigens. The earlier analysis of a few hundred of the donors excluded roughly 17 rarely observed V segments, including chromosome 9 orphons, because counts were too low. A total of 150 or so TCR beta chains were listed by the study as associated with cytomegalovirus. A later genetic analysis reported fewer N-insertions in productive TCRs among donors in an Asian-associated ancestry cluster than the roughly 620-donor mean. Broadly in line with IMGT annotations, most TCR beta V segments showed up in productive rearrangements about 87% or about 30% of the time in an earlier analysis of about 500 of the donors. According to the authors, the approach could potentially be generalized to other disease states and immunological phenotypes. A later analysis found that TCR association rates varied across HLA loci, with DRB1 alleles showing the most associated TCRs and HLA-C alleles the fewest. Only TCR beta chains were sequenced in this cohort, and the absence of alpha or paired-chain data limited detectable features. Correlated functional status among segregating V segments might reflect linkage disequilibrium, but an unknown experimental factor could not be ruled out. In a later analysis, HLA-associated TCR beta chains were found to be more clonally expanded and to have lower generation probabilities than equally common non-associated chains.

V is cut back by 1 base and J by 4 bases, with 3 bases in the junction unmatched. CDR1 and CDR2 were assigned from the germline V gene as MDHEN and SYDVKM. The CDR3 spans 14 residues, from the cysteine through the phenylalanine. The sequence is cut down to CDR3 DNA, 42 bases in frame from base 1. The cohort was made up of several hundred healthy bone marrow donors. All cohort members were sampled while nominally healthy, although unrecorded immune exposures were likely present. The donor tested CMV seronegative and was one of the 352 seronegative cohort members. A peripheral blood sample was provided by each donor, and peripheral blood mononuclear cells were used for TCR beta sequencing. Genomic DNA extraction from the blood cell samples was performed with the Qiagen DNeasy Blood Extraction Kit.

This chain joins TRBV28 to TRBJ2-5; 7 central nucleotides agree with TRBD1. This receptor was identified in a male donor in good health and CMV-seronegative. The sequenced sample consisted of PBMCs. DNA sequence: TGTGCCAGCAGTTTATCAGGGGGATCAGAGACCCAGTACTTC. Its protein product is CASSLSGGSETQYF. Full variable domain (CDR3 extended with the reference TRBV28 and TRBJ2-5 proteins): DVKVTQSSRYLVKRTGEKVFLECVQDMDHENMFWYRQDPGLGLRLIYFSYDVKMKEKGDIPEGYSVSREKKERFSLILESASTNQTSMYLCASSLSGGSETQYFGPGTRLLVL.